Listed here is a single TCR beta chain. Its cognate antigen is unknown. The data were obtained in a study of cytomegalovirus exposure and HLA in healthy donors. CDR1 is MNHEY and CDR2 is SMNVEV in the germline V gene (reference sequence). V gave up 6 bases and J gave up 3 bases; unmatched junction bases: 10. This CDR3 region has 15 residues. This PCR relied on a set of 60 Vbeta primers and 13 Jbeta primers. Profiling relied on immunoSEQ multiplex PCR, and the TCRdb table lists in-frame clones only, not all of them. The sample's table shows approximately 46,000 clones. Whole-study findings and limits: Reportedly, diagnosis of cytomegalovirus status by the classifier showed high specificity and sensitivity. An analysis was carried out later, and it reportedly showed fewer N-insertions in an Asian-associated ancestry cluster than the roughly 670-donor mean. One cluster of highly shared sequence variants probably arose as a sequencing artifact.

The sequenced sample consisted of PBMCs. This TCR came from a male donor in good health and CMV-seronegative. V and J are TRBV27 and TRBJ2-7; 8 nucleotides agree with TRBD2. The CDR3 loop reads CASRRGGAPIYEQYF. DNA for the CDR3: TGTGCCAGCAGACGGGGGGGAGCCCCTATCTACGAGCAGTACTTC.